This TCR beta chain was identified in a study of shared clonotypes between healthy human individuals. Study results and limitations: Only blood was sampled; tissue repertoires likely differ. Naive subsets tended to show greater estimated richness than memory subsets.

Concerning this clone: Its target is not known.

Deep level was the assay's run setting. Every subset had its genomic DNA shared out evenly among several immunoSEQ plates. Assay used: immunoSEQ multiplex PCR; TCRdb lists only in-frame clones, some missing. The table includes some 1,900,000 clones, approximately 95% detected once. This CDR3 is 15 amino acids long. With 1 base removed from V and 2 bases from J, the gap between germline ends came to 10 bases. The germline gives CDR1 SGHAT, CDR2 FQNNGV. Naive-designated CD8 cells lacked CD45RO, were positively enriched for CCR7, and omitted terminally differentiated effector memory CD45RA+ cells. The rearrangement links TRBV11-2 to TRBJ2-3, with D possibly matching TRBD2 (7 bases). Sequencing was carried out using naive CD8+ T cells sorted from blood. This TCR came from a man aged 18 to 30 in good health. CDR3 DNA: TGTGCCAGCAGCTTAGGGGCGGGGGCCACAGATACGCAGTATTTT. It translates to CASSLGAGATDTQYF. Full variable domain (missing parts from reference TRBV11-2 and TRBJ2-3): EAGVAQSPRYKIIEKRQSVAFWCNPISGHATLYWYQQILGQGPKLLIQFQNNGVVDDSQLPKDRFSAERLKGVDSTLKIQPAKLEDSAVYLCASSLGAGATDTQYFGPGTRLTVL.